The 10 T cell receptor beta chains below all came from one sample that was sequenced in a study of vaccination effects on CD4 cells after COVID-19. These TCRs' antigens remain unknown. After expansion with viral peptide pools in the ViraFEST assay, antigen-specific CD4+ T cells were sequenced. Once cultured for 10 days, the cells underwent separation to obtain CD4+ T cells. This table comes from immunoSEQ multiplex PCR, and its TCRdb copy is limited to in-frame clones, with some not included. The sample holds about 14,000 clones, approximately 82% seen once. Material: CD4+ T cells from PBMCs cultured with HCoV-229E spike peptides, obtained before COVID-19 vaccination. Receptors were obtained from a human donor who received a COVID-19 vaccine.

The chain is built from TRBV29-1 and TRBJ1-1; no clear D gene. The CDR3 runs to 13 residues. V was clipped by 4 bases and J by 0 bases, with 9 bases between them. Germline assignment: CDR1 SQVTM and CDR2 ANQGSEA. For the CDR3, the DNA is TGCAGCGTTGGTTCCCACTTGAACACTGAAGCTTTCTTT. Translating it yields CSVGSHLNTEAFF.

The CDR3, as DNA: TGCAGCGTTGACCAGGGGGGCAACGAGCAGTACTTC. Its translation: CSVDQGGNEQYF. V usage is TRBV29-1 and J usage is TRBJ2-7; D may be TRBD1 (7 bases). The CDR3 loop spans 12 amino acids. Trimming stripped 3 bases from V and 5 bases from J, with 11 bases between. CDR1 and CDR2 from the germline V gene are SQVTM and ANQGSEA.

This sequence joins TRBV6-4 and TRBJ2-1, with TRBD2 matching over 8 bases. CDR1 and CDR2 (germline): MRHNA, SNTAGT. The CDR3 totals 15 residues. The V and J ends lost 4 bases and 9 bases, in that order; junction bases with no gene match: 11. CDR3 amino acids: CASSAGGPYDGEQFF. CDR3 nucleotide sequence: TGTGCCAGCAGTGCGGGAGGGCCTTATGATGGTGAGCAGTTCTTC.

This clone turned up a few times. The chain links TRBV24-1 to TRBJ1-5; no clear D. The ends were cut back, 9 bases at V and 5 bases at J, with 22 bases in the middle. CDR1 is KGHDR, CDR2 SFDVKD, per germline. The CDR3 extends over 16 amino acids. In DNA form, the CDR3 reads TGTGCCACCGCCCGTGCCCCTCCGGACCCAGATCAGCCCCAGCATTTT. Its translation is CATARAPPDPDQPQHF.

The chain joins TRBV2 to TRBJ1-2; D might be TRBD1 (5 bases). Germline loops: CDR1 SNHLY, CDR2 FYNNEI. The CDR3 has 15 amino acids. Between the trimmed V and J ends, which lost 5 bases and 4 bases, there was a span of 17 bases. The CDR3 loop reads CASSPGTPGGYGYTF. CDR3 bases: TGTGCCAGCAGTCCCGGTACCCCCGGGGGCTATGGCTACACCTTC.

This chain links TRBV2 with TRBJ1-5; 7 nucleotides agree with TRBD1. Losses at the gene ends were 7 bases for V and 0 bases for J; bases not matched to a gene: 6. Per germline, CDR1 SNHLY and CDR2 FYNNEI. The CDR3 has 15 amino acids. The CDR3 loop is CASNRDSHSNQPQHF. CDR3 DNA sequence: TGTGCCAGCAATCGGGACAGCCATAGCAATCAGCCCCAGCATTTT.

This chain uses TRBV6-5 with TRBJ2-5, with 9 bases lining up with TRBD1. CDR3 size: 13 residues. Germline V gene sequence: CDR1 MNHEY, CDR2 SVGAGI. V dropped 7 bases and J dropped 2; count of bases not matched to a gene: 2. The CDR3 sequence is CASTDRGQETQYF. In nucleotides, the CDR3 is TGTGCCAGCACCGACAGGGGGCAAGAGACCCAGTACTTC.

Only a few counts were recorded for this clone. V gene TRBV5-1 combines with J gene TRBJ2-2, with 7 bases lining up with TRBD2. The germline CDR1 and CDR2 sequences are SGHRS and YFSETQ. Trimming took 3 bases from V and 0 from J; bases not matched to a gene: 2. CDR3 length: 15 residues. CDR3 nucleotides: TGCGCCAGCAGCTCCGGACTAGCGAACACCGGGGAGCTGTTTTTT. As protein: CASSSGLANTGELFF.

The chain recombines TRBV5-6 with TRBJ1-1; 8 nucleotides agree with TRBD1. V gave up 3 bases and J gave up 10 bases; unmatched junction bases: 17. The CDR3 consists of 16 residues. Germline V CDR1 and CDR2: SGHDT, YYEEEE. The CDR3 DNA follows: TGTGCCAGCAGCTGGGCCGGCGGACAGGGATTTTTGCGAGCTTTCTTT. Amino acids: CASSWAGGQGFLRAFF.

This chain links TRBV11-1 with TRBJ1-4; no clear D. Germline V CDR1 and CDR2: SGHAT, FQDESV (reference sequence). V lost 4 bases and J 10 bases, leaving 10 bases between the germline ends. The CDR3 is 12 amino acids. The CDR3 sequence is CASSSMDGKLFF. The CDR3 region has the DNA TGTGCCAGCAGCTCGATGGATGGAAAACTGTTTTTT.